Listed below are T cell receptor beta chains from one sample, sequenced in a study of T cell changes during pregnancy in multiple sclerosis. The data were produced by immunoSEQ multiplex PCR, yet TCRdb's version contains in-frame clones alone and is incomplete. The data show more than 40,000 clones, around 90% seen once. The sample was peripheral blood, taken in the first trimester of pregnancy. The receptors stem from a female donor in good health, enrolled as a control in a pregnancy study. CDR3s include the opening cysteine and the closing phenylalanine or tryptophan. Each record gives: D gene, J gene, V gene, clone size, CDR3 DNA, CDR3 protein. D genes are given only for firm matches. Expanded clones get a size class; other rows say once, few or many, or leave the size out.

D gene: NA
J gene: TRBJ2-2
V gene: TRBV7-2
clone size: NA
CDR3 DNA: TGTGCCAGCAGCTTGAACCAGGGGATCGGGGAGCTGTTTTTT
CDR3 protein: CASSLNQGIGELFF

D gene: NA
J gene: TRBJ1-1
V gene: TRBV11-2
clone size: NA
CDR3 DNA: TGTGCCAGCAGCTTAGATGGCTTGACTGAAGCTTTCTTT
CDR3 protein: CASSLDGLTEAFF

D gene: NA
J gene: TRBJ2-7
V gene: TRBV18
clone size: NA
CDR3 DNA: TGTGCCAGCTCACCAGGGAGGACCACCACCTACGAGCAGTACTTC
CDR3 protein: CASSPGRTTTYEQYF

D gene: TRBD1
J gene: TRBJ1-2
V gene: TRBV5-4
clone size: NA
CDR3 DNA: TGTGCCAGCAACCTAGGGGGCTCCTATGGCTACACCTTC
CDR3 protein: CASNLGGSYGYTF

D gene: NA
J gene: TRBJ2-2
V gene: TRBV5-1
clone size: many
CDR3 DNA: TGCGCCAGCAGCTTGGTTGCAGACACCGGGGAGCTGTTTTTT
CDR3 protein: CASSLVADTGELFF

D gene: NA
J gene: TRBJ1-5
V gene: TRBV2
clone size: NA
CDR3 DNA: TGTGCCAGCAGTGGGGAACAGGGTGGTGTGCCCCAGCATTTT
CDR3 protein: CASSGEQGGVPQHF

D gene: TRBD1
J gene: TRBJ1-2
V gene: TRBV30
clone size: NA
CDR3 DNA: TGTGCCTGGAGTCCCACAGGGGTTGGCGGTGGCTACACCTTC
CDR3 protein: CAWSPTGVGGGYTF

D gene: NA
J gene: TRBJ1-1
V gene: TRBV5-1
clone size: NA
CDR3 DNA: TGCGCCAGCAGCTTGAGGCCCGGGGAGAACACTGAAGCTTTCTTT
CDR3 protein: CASSLRPGENTEAFF

D gene: NA
J gene: TRBJ2-7
V gene: TRBV27
clone size: NA
CDR3 DNA: TGTGCCAGCAGTTTGGGGAGCGACCGGGAGCAGTACTTC
CDR3 protein: CASSLGSDREQYF

D gene: TRBD2
J gene: TRBJ2-5
V gene: TRBV15
clone size: NA
CDR3 DNA: TGTGCCACCAGCAGAGATGCTAGCGGGAGTGGATCGGAGACCCAGTACTTC
CDR3 protein: CATSRDASGSGSETQYF

D gene: TRBD2
J gene: TRBJ2-5
V gene: TRBV5-8
clone size: once
CDR3 DNA: TGTGCCAGCAGCCCGGGTATGCGGGGGGCCCAAGAGACCCAGTACTTC
CDR3 protein: CASSPGMRGAQETQYF

D gene: NA
J gene: TRBJ2-7
V gene: TRBV2
clone size: NA
CDR3 DNA: TGTGCCAGCACTCAAGACTGGAGACCCTACGAGCAGTACTTC
CDR3 protein: CASTQDWRPYEQYF

D gene: NA
J gene: TRBJ2-3
V gene: TRBV9
clone size: NA
CDR3 DNA: TGTGCCAGCAGCGTATTAGGGGTCAGCTCAGATACGCAGTATTTT
CDR3 protein: CASSVLGVSSDTQYF

D gene: NA
J gene: TRBJ2-7
V gene: TRBV28
clone size: NA
CDR3 DNA: TGTGCCAGCAGTCACCTTCTAGCGTACGAGCAGTACTTC
CDR3 protein: CASSHLLAYEQYF

D gene: NA
J gene: TRBJ1-1
V gene: TRBV7-8
clone size: once
CDR3 DNA: TGTGCCAGCAGCTTAGCGCGTGGGGAGGTGAGCACTGAAGCTTTCTTT
CDR3 protein: CASSLARGEVSTEAFF

D gene: TRBD1
J gene: TRBJ1-3
V gene: TRBV5-4
clone size: NA
CDR3 DNA: TGTGCCAGCAGCTTGGGGGACAGCTCTGCTGGAAACACCATATATTTT
CDR3 protein: CASSLGDSSAGNTIYF

D gene: NA
J gene: TRBJ1-2
V gene: TRBV27
clone size: NA
CDR3 DNA: TGTGCCAGCAGCCCAGTTTTCGGGAGGCGCGGCTACACCTTC
CDR3 protein: CASSPVFGRRGYTF

D gene: NA
J gene: TRBJ2-4
V gene: TRBV27
clone size: NA
CDR3 DNA: TGTGCCAGCAGTCCTGGGGGCGTGGACATTCAGTACTTC
CDR3 protein: CASSPGGVDIQYF

D gene: TRBD1
J gene: TRBJ1-2
V gene: TRBV28
clone size: NA
CDR3 DNA: TGTGCCAGCAGCACAGCCAATCAGGGGGCGATTTACTATGGCTACACCTTC
CDR3 protein: CASSTANQGAIYYGYTF

D gene: NA
J gene: TRBJ1-2
V gene: TRBV30
clone size: NA
CDR3 DNA: TGTGCCTGGAGTTACAGGGTTGCCTATGGCTACACCTTC
CDR3 protein: CAWSYRVAYGYTF

D gene: NA
J gene: TRBJ2-2
V gene: TRBV7-2
clone size: NA
CDR3 DNA: TGTGCCAGCAGCCCGAGGTCTCCCACCGGGGAGCTGTTTTTT
CDR3 protein: CASSPRSPTGELFF

D gene: NA
J gene: TRBJ2-2
V gene: TRBV4-2
clone size: NA
CDR3 DNA: TGTGCCAGCAGTCAACTACTAGCGAACACCGGGGAGCTGTTTTTT
CDR3 protein: CASSQLLANTGELFF

D gene: NA
J gene: TRBJ2-5
V gene: TRBV5-6
clone size: NA
CDR3 DNA: TGTGCCAGCAGCTCTGCTAGAGGGGAGACCCAGTACTTC
CDR3 protein: CASSSARGETQYF

D gene: NA
J gene: TRBJ2-3
V gene: TRBV6-1
clone size: NA
CDR3 DNA: TGTGCCAGCAGTGAAGCACAGCGGTACACAGATACGCAGTATTTT
CDR3 protein: CASSEAQRYTDTQYF

D gene: NA
J gene: TRBJ1-1
V gene: TRBV10-2
clone size: NA
CDR3 DNA: TGCGCCAGCAGTGAGTGGCCAGGCACTGAAGCTTTCTTT
CDR3 protein: CASSEWPGTEAFF

D gene: TRBD1
J gene: TRBJ1-2
V gene: TRBV15
clone size: NA
CDR3 DNA: TGTGCCACCAGCAGAGACAGGGGGAACTATGGCTACACCTTC
CDR3 protein: CATSRDRGNYGYTF

D gene: TRBD2
J gene: TRBJ2-5
V gene: TRBV5-1
clone size: NA
CDR3 DNA: TGCGCCAGCAGCTTGGGACTAGCGGGCTGGGGGGAGACCCAGTACTTC
CDR3 protein: CASSLGLAGWGETQYF

D gene: NA
J gene: TRBJ1-5
V gene: TRBV6-1
clone size: NA
CDR3 DNA: TGTGCCAGCAGTGAGGGAGACCTCGGTTATCAGCCCCAGCATTTT
CDR3 protein: CASSEGDLGYQPQHF

D gene: NA
J gene: TRBJ2-3
V gene: TRBV4-2
clone size: NA
CDR3 DNA: TGTGCCAGCAGCCAAGATTGGGAGCCGGCTCCAGATACGCAGTATTTT
CDR3 protein: CASSQDWEPAPDTQYF

D gene: TRBD1
J gene: TRBJ1-1
V gene: TRBV6-5
clone size: NA
CDR3 DNA: TGTGCCAGCAGTTGGAGGAAGGGACAGTTGAACACTGAAGCTTTCTTT
CDR3 protein: CASSWRKGQLNTEAFF

D gene: TRBD2
J gene: TRBJ2-1
V gene: TRBV13
clone size: NA
CDR3 DNA: TGTGCCAGCAGAGGGGACTACGACTCCTACAATGAGCAGTTCTTC
CDR3 protein: CASRGDYDSYNEQFF

D gene: NA
J gene: TRBJ2-7
V gene: TRBV5-6
clone size: NA
CDR3 DNA: TGTGCCAGCAGCCAGGAGGGAGAGCAGTACTTC
CDR3 protein: CASSQEGEQYF

D gene: NA
J gene: TRBJ2-7
V gene: TRBV4-3
clone size: NA
CDR3 DNA: TGCGCCAGCAGCCCGATTCCAGCGGATTTTTACGAGCAGTACTTC
CDR3 protein: CASSPIPADFYEQYF

D gene: NA
J gene: TRBJ2-2
V gene: TRBV6-5
clone size: NA
CDR3 DNA: TGTGCCAGCAGTTATACAGGGTTCACCGGGGAGCTGTTTTTT
CDR3 protein: CASSYTGFTGELFF

D gene: TRBD1
J gene: TRBJ1-6
V gene: TRBV5-6
clone size: NA
CDR3 DNA: TGTGCCAGCAGCTTGGCGGGACAGGGGTATAATTCACCCCTCCACTTT
CDR3 protein: CASSLAGQGYNSPLHF

D gene: TRBD1
J gene: TRBJ1-1
V gene: TRBV28
clone size: NA
CDR3 DNA: TGTGCCAGCAGTTTATGGGGACAGAGGGCTTTCTTT
CDR3 protein: CASSLWGQRAFF

D gene: NA
J gene: TRBJ2-3
V gene: TRBV9
clone size: NA
CDR3 DNA: TGTGCCAGCAGCGTAGCCCAAGATACGCAGTATTTT
CDR3 protein: CASSVAQDTQYF